The 5 T cell receptor beta chains below were found in one sample sequenced in a study of blood T cells in healthy people across ages. A J-beta primer mix and a sample-barcoded 5' primer were used in a second PCR of roughly 7 to 12 cycles. TCRdb recomputed calls from the 5' RACE reads with MiXCR, one row per CDR3 protein. The sample yields about 1,800,000 distinct CDR3 sequences, 28% seen once. Sequenced input: blood. Receptor source: a woman in her 30s in good health.

V gene TRBV6-6 combines with J gene TRBJ2-1; D is uncertain. The CDR3 contains 16 residues. The germline V and J ends were trimmed by 2 bases and 2 bases, with 13 bases remaining between them. Germline CDR1 reads MNHNY; CDR2 reads SVGAGI (reference sequence). CDR3 sequence reads: CASSYGSQNTYNEQFF. Here the CDR3 DNA reads TGTGCCAGCAGTTACGGGTCGCAAAATACCTACAATGAGCAGTTCTTC.

The rearrangement links TRBV28 to TRBJ2-7; D may be TRBD1 or TRBD2 (6 bases each). Germline CDR1 is MDHEN and CDR2 is SYDVKM. Trimming removed 8 bases from V and 5 bases from J, with 10 bases in between. The CDR3 runs to 11 residues. The CDR3 protein is CASGGTNEQYF. The DNA of the CDR3 is TGTGCCAGCGGAGGGACAAACGAGCAGTACTTC.

This clonotype was recorded a few times. CDR3 region: CATSSTGSTRDGGFKDRGGYTF. In nucleotides, the CDR3 is TGTGCCACCAGCAGTACAGGGTCAACCCGGGACGGGGGGTTTAAGGACCGTGGGGGCTACACCTTC. The chain couples TRBV15 to TRBJ1-2; D may be TRBD1 (6 bases). V dropped 3 bases and J dropped 8 bases, with 40 bases sitting between them. The CDR3 runs to 22 residues. CDR1 is LNHNV and CDR2 is YYDKDF in the germline V gene (reference sequence).

The chain is built from TRBV14 and TRBJ1-2; TRBD1 might be the D (5 bases). The V end lost 5 bases, the J end lost 6 bases, and 16 bases lay between the germline ends. Germline CDR1 and CDR2: SGHDN and FVKESK. The CDR3 consists of 14 residues. CDR3 residues: CASSVLEGADGYTF. Written as DNA, the CDR3 is TGTGCCAGCAGCGTACTAGAAGGGGCGGATGGCTACACCTTC. Complete variable domain (other parts from reference TRBV14 and TRBJ1-2): EAGVTQFPSHSVIEKGQTVTLRCDPISGHDNLYWYRRVMGKEIKFLLHFVKESKQDESGMPNNRFLAERTGGTYSTLKVQPAELEDSGVYFCASSVLEGADGYTFGSGTRLTVV.

V is TRBV30 and J is TRBJ2-3; perhaps TRBD2 as D (6 bases). V was cut by 3 bases and J by 2 bases, with 12 bases left in between. The CDR3 consists of 14 residues. Looked up from germline, CDR1 is GTSNPN and CDR2 is SVGIG (reference sequence). The DNA of the CDR3 is TGTGCCTGGAGGTGGGGCGGGGCCACAGATACGCAGTATTTT. This sequence encodes CAWRWGGATDTQYF.